This T cell receptor (beta chain) was captured in a study of T cells in Graves' hyperthyroidism and ophthalmopathy. Amplification of TCR beta CDR3 regions was performed using RNA transcripts as template. In the first-round RT-PCR of the TCR CDR3, the HTBI primer set was used. MiXCR, applied by TCRdb to the multiplex PCR reads, yields one record per CDR3 protein. Seen here are around 300,000 distinct CDR3 sequences, about 15% observed once, and the top ten hold approximately 25%. This CDR3 region has 17 residues. The J segment lost 5 bases and the V segment lost 2 bases, leaving 12 bases of the junction unmatched. Germline-derived CDR1 and CDR2 are SGHVS and FQNEAQ. This clonotype was seen only a few times.

The chain couples TRBV7-8 to TRBJ2-1; TRBD2 matches at 7 bases. This clonotype originated in a woman in her 30s with Graves' hyperthyroidism. The sample was blood. Here the CDR3 reads CASSLPRGRKRNNEQFF. As DNA, the CDR3 is TGTGCCAGCAGCTTACCCCGCGGGAGAAAGAGGAACAATGAGCAGTTCTTC.